Each of the 25 T cell receptor beta chains below was sequenced from the same sample in a study of cytomegalovirus exposure and HLA in healthy donors. With 60 Vbeta and 13 Jbeta primers, the PCR was carried out. Assay: immunoSEQ multiplex PCR; the TCRdb copy retains only in-frame clones and omits some. The listing records about 200,000 clones. The sample consisted of PBMCs. The receptors stem from a woman in her thirties in good health and CMV-seropositive.

The chain is built from TRBV11-2 and TRBJ1-2, with D unresolved. The length of the CDR3 is 12 residues. The germline V gene encodes CDR1 SGHAT and CDR2 FQNNGV. The ends were cut back, 1 base at V and 6 bases at J, with 6 bases in the middle. CDR3 loop: CASSLGRDGYTF. CDR3 sequence (DNA): TGTGCCAGCAGCTTAGGGAGAGATGGCTACACCTTC.

CDR3 in amino acids: CASSFRRGREKLFF. CDR3 sequence (DNA): TGTGCCAGCAGCTTTCGCAGGGGTAGGGAAAAACTGTTTTTT. The chain uses TRBV7-2 and TRBJ1-4; maybe TRBD1 (6 bases). V shed 3 bases and J shed 8 bases, with 13 bases lying between them. The germline V gene has CDR1 SGHTA and CDR2 FQGNSA. The CDR3 contains 14 residues.

The V call is TRBV30, the J call TRBJ2-7, with 13 bases fitting TRBD2. CDR1 GTSNPN and CDR2 SVGIG come from the germline V gene (reference sequence). Trimming at V came to 0 bases and at J to 3 bases, leaving 2 bases not matched to a gene. The CDR3 runs to 15 residues. This CDR3 reads CAWSVGLAGDYEQYF. CDR3 coding DNA: TGTGCCTGGAGTGTAGGACTAGCGGGGGACTACGAGCAGTACTTC.

Its frequency marks this clone as medium-sized (0.01 to 0.1%). The chain recombines TRBV2 with TRBJ2-7; TRBD2 agrees at 11 bases. This CDR3 spans 16 amino acids. V shed 1 base and J 0 bases; nucleotides not matched to a gene: 2. The germline V gene has CDR1 SNHLY and CDR2 FYNNEI. CDR3 in amino acids: CASSEGLAGGSYEQYF. In nucleotides, the CDR3 is TGTGCCAGCAGTGAAGGGCTAGCGGGGGGCTCCTACGAGCAGTACTTC.

V usage is TRBV28 and J usage is TRBJ2-1, with no clear D. The CDR3 totals 10 residues. V lost 1 base and J 15 bases, leaving 7 bases between the germline ends. CDR1 and CDR2 from the germline V gene are MDHEN and SYDVKM. The CDR3 DNA sequence: TGTGCCAGCAGTTTATCTGTCTTGTTCTTC. Protein product: CASSLSVLFF.

The J gene is TRBJ1-1, the V gene TRBV9, with unresolved D. Trimming stripped 6 bases from V and 4 bases from J, with 13 bases between. The germline CDR1 and CDR2 sequences are SGDLS and YYNGEE. This CDR3 region has 13 residues. The CDR3 region has the DNA TGTGCCAGCAACCTCTTGGGAGTCACTGAAGCTTTCTTT. Translation: CASNLLGVTEAFF.

The V gene is TRBV11-3, the J gene TRBJ2-7, with 9 bases identical to TRBD2. The CDR3 extends over 14 amino acids. CDR1 is SGHNT and CDR2 is YENEEA in the germline V gene. V was clipped by 3 bases and J by 2 bases; unmatched bases: 2. The CDR3 protein is CASSFSGRPYEQYF. The CDR3 nucleotides are TGTGCCAGCAGCTTTAGCGGGAGACCCTACGAGCAGTACTTC.

This chain joins TRBV6-5 and TRBJ2-7; possible D gene TRBD2, 5 bases. Deletions cut 7 bases from V and 2 bases from J, with 15 bases between. The length of the CDR3 is 14 residues. CDR1 and CDR2 (germline): MNHEY, SVGAGI. DNA of the CDR3: TGTGCCAGCACCCAAGCGAGGACTCCCTACGAGCAGTACTTC. Its translation: CASTQARTPYEQYF.

V gene TRBV18 combines with J gene TRBJ2-3; D not resolved. The length of the CDR3 is 14 residues. Germline loops: CDR1 KGHSH, CDR2 LQKENI. With 6 bases removed from V and 0 bases from J, the gap between germline ends came to 10 bases. This chain's CDR3 is CASSPVESTDTQYF. The CDR3, as DNA: TGTGCCAGCTCCCCCGTGGAGAGCACAGATACGCAGTATTTT.

J is TRBJ1-1 and V is TRBV11-2, with D perhaps matching TRBD1 (5 bases). The length of the CDR3 is 17 residues. CDR1 is SGHAT, CDR2 FQNNGV, per germline. Trimming left V 1 base short and J 0 bases short, with 15 bases between. The CDR3 region is CASSLAGREPMNTEAFF. In nucleotides, the CDR3 is TGTGCCAGCAGCTTAGCGGGCAGGGAACCGATGAACACTGAAGCTTTCTTT.

J is TRBJ1-2 and V is TRBV19, with D perhaps TRBD1 (5 bases). The V end lost 10 bases, the J end lost 7 bases, and 19 bases lay between the germline ends. This CDR3 has 13 residues. Germline CDR1 and CDR2: LNHDA and SQIVND (reference sequence). This chain's CDR3 is CAIREQASFGYTF. CDR3 in DNA: TGTGCCATTAGGGAACAGGCGTCCTTTGGCTACACCTTC.

The genes are TRBV5-5 and TRBJ2-7; D unresolved. This CDR3 has 13 amino acids. Germline V gene data show CDR1 as SGHKS and CDR2 as YYEKEE (reference sequence). Between the trimmed V and J ends, which lost 4 bases and 1 base, there was a span of 9 bases. The CDR3 protein is CASSNSFSYEQYF. CDR3 DNA sequence: TGTGCCAGCAGCAATTCTTTTTCCTACGAGCAGTACTTC. The full variable domain, its missing parts supplied by reference TRBV5-5 and TRBJ2-7, is DAGVTQSPTHLIKTRGQQVTLRCSPISGHKSVSWYQQVLGQGPQFIFQYYEKEERGRGNFPDRFSARQFPNYSSELNVNALLLGDSALYLCASSNSFSYEQYFGPGTRLTVT.

Comments on this clone: Additional DNA sequences in this sample encode the identical CDR3. The rearrangement uses TRBV7-2 and TRBJ1-5; TRBD1 matches 7 bases. This CDR3 comprises 13 residues. Trimming took 4 bases from V and 6 from J; bases not matched to a gene: 3. The germline V gene encodes CDR1 SGHTA and CDR2 FQGNSA. The CDR3, as DNA: TGTGCCAGCAGCTCGGACAGGACTCAGCCCCAGCATTTT. Translated: CASSSDRTQPQHF.

The chain carries TRBV11-2 and TRBJ2-5; 9 nucleotides match TRBD1. The CDR3 totals 15 residues. From germline, CDR1 is SGHAT and CDR2 FQNNGV. Germline trimming cut 1 base from V and 4 bases from J; bases unmatched to any gene: 4. CDR3 sequence: CASSLGTGDRETQYF. CDR3 sequence (DNA): TGTGCCAGCAGCTTAGGGACAGGGGATAGAGAGACCCAGTACTTC.

The chain has TRBV19 and TRBJ1-1; unclear D gene. The CDR3 has 11 amino acids. Germline CDR1 is LNHDA and CDR2 is SQIVND (reference sequence). V dropped 3 bases and J dropped 6 bases, with 5 bases sitting between them. This CDR3 reads CASSISSEAFF. CDR3 DNA sequence: TGTGCCAGTAGTATTAGCTCTGAAGCTTTCTTT.

The gene calls are TRBV7-9 and TRBJ1-5, with D perhaps TRBD1 (5 bases). The V end lost 5 bases, the J end lost 4 bases, and 9 bases lay between the germline ends. The CDR3 loop spans 13 amino acids. Per the germline V gene, CDR1 is SEHNR and CDR2 is FQNEAQ (reference sequence). The CDR3 loop reads CASSEQENQPQHF. The CDR3 nucleotides read TGTGCCAGCAGCGAACAGGAGAATCAGCCCCAGCATTTT.

The chain couples TRBV5-8 to TRBJ2-1, with D maybe TRBD1 (5 bases). The germline V gene encodes CDR1 SGHTS and CDR2 YDEGEE. This CDR3 is 14 amino acids long. The V and J ends lost 0 bases and 4 bases respectively, with 8 bases between them. The CDR3 DNA is TGTGCCAGCAGCTTGGGACAGCGTTACAATGAGCAGTTCTTC. It encodes CASSLGQRYNEQFF.

The chain combines TRBV18 with TRBJ2-1, with 8 bases fitting TRBD2. Per germline, CDR1 KGHSH and CDR2 LQKENI. J gave up 7 bases and V 1 base, and 9 bases lay outside the gene matches. This CDR3 has 16 amino acids. The DNA of the CDR3 is TGTGCCAGCTCACCACGCGGAGCGGGAGTAAGAAATGAGCAGTTCTTC. Amino acids: CASSPRGAGVRNEQFF.

The rearrangement uses TRBV6-5 and TRBJ2-7, with 8 bases lining up with TRBD2. Germline CDR1 is MNHEY and CDR2 is SVGAGI. This CDR3 has 14 amino acids. The V and J ends lost 7 bases and 0 bases, in that order; junction bases with no gene match: 5. The CDR3 coding sequence is TGTGCCAGCACTAGACTAGCGAGCTCCTACGAGCAGTACTTC. This gives the protein CASTRLASSYEQYF.

The chain employs TRBV7-9 and TRBJ2-1; D might be TRBD2 (6 bases). Germline values: CDR1 SEHNR, CDR2 FQNEAQ (reference sequence). The CDR3 length is 15 residues. Trimming stripped 8 bases from V and 4 bases from J, with 18 bases between. The CDR3 bases are TGTGCCAGCCTAAGGGGACTCTACGGATACAATGAGCAGTTCTTC. This sequence encodes CASLRGLYGYNEQFF.

The rearrangement uses TRBV28 and TRBJ1-2; D possibly corresponds to TRBD1 (5 bases). With 2 bases removed from V and 0 bases from J, the gap between germline ends came to 13 bases. This CDR3 contains 16 residues. Germline CDR1 MDHEN, CDR2 SYDVKM. In DNA, the CDR3 is TGTGCCAGCAGTTTAGGTGGAGGGGTAGCTAACTATGGCTACACCTTC. This gives the protein CASSLGGGVANYGYTF.

The rearrangement uses TRBV29-1 and TRBJ2-3; 8 nucleotides match TRBD1. The CDR3 totals 13 residues. Germline V gene lookup returns CDR1 SQVTM and CDR2 ANQGSEA. Trimming cost V 7 bases and J 7 bases; bases outside gene matches: 10. The CDR3 nucleotides read TGCAGCGCAGACAGGGGCGCCCTAAATACGCAGTATTTT. As protein: CSADRGALNTQYF.

J is TRBJ2-2 and V is TRBV27; D not certain. Trimming removed 1 base at V and 0 bases at J, with 6 bases between. CDR1 is MNHEY, CDR2 SMNVEV, per germline (reference sequence). The CDR3 has 15 residues. As DNA, the CDR3 is TGTGCCAGCAGTTTATTCGGAGCGAACACCGGGGAGCTGTTTTTT. This codes for CASSLFGANTGELFF.

The chain carries TRBV5-4 and TRBJ2-7; D uncertain. Germline loops: CDR1 SGHNT, CDR2 YYREEE (reference sequence). The ends were cut back, 1 base at V and 5 bases at J, with 16 bases in the middle. The CDR3 sequence is 15 residues long. In DNA, the CDR3 is TGTGCCAGCAGCTTGCCGGGTTCTCGGCGCCACGAGCAGTACTTC. Its translation is CASSLPGSRRHEQYF.

The chain is built from TRBV28 and TRBJ2-2, with 7 bases that match TRBD1. Germline trimming cut 5 bases from V and 9 bases from J; bases unmatched to any gene: 9. There are 14 residues in the CDR3. The germline V gene encodes CDR1 MDHEN and CDR2 SYDVKM. The CDR3 coding sequence is TGTGCCAGCAGTACAGGGGTTGCTCTCCGGGAGCTGTTTTTT. This encodes CASSTGVALRELFF.